The 31 T cell receptor beta chains below come from one sample, sequenced in a study of immune evolution from preneoplasia to lung adenocarcinoma. The repertoire was sequenced with immunoSEQ multiplex PCR; TCRdb's copy has only in-frame clones and lacks some. Here the sample spans about 3,400 clones, about 81% being singletons. The sample taken for sequencing was FFPE lung adenocarcinoma in situ tissue. Source of these receptors: a person aged 55 to 79 with lung adenocarcinoma.

V is TRBV7-9 and J is TRBJ1-1; D unresolved. CDR3 size: 14 residues. Trimming cost V 4 bases and J 1 base, with 10 bases left between them. Germline V gene lookup returns CDR1 SEHNR and CDR2 FQNEAQ (reference sequence). CDR3: CASSSKTENTEAFF. CDR3 nucleotides: TGTGCCAGCAGCTCAAAGACGGAGAACACTGAAGCTTTCTTT.

J is TRBJ2-7 and V is TRBV2, with 10 bases that match TRBD1. From germline, CDR1 is SNHLY and CDR2 FYNNEI. V was clipped by 6 bases and J by 6 bases; unmatched bases: 8. The CDR3 is 14 amino acids. CDR3 sequence reads: CASSPGQGSTEQYF. DNA for the CDR3: TGTGCCAGCAGCCCGGGACAGGGGTCCACCGAGCAGTACTTC. Together with reference TRBV2 and TRBJ2-7, the CDR3 gives the full variable domain: EPEVTQTPSHQVTQMGQEVILRCVPISNHLYFYWYRQILGQKVEFLVSFYNNEISEKSEIFDDQFSVERPDGSNFTLKIRSTKLEDSAMYFCASSPGQGSTEQYFGPGTRLTVT.

The rearrangement links TRBV5-6 to TRBJ1-2; possibly TRBD1 for D (5 bases). The CDR3 length is 17 residues. Trimming removed 2 bases at V and 5 bases at J, with 22 bases between. The germline V gene has CDR1 SGHDT and CDR2 YYEEEE. CDR3 DNA: TGTGCCAGCAGCTTCCCGCCTCCCACAGGCGAGAGGTATGGCTACACCTTC. This gives the protein CASSFPPPTGERYGYTF.

The chain joins TRBV14 to TRBJ1-2, with D uncertain. Germline-derived CDR1 and CDR2 are SGHDN and FVKESK. V lost 0 bases and J lost 4, with 12 bases in between. CDR3 length: 15 amino acids. This chain's CDR3 is CASSQDQQSIYGYTF. The CDR3 nucleotides read TGTGCCAGCAGCCAAGATCAACAATCGATCTATGGCTACACCTTC.

V usage is TRBV9 and J usage is TRBJ2-7; D is undetermined. V was cut by 0 bases and J by 2 bases, with 15 bases left in between. CDR1 and CDR2 from the germline V gene are SGDLS and YYNGEE. CDR3 length equals 16 residues. This CDR3 reads CASSVEGTDHTYEQYF. The CDR3 bases are TGTGCCAGCAGCGTAGAGGGAACAGACCACACCTACGAGCAGTACTTC.

This clone has a handful of counts. The rearrangement uses TRBV29-1 and TRBJ1-4; D gene uncertain. Germline lookup yields CDR1 SQVTM and CDR2 ANQGSEA. V was pared by 1 base and J by 8 bases, with 8 bases between. The CDR3 has 12 residues. The CDR3 is CSVEVQGEKLFF. Written as DNA, the CDR3 is TGCAGCGTTGAAGTGCAAGGGGAAAAACTGTTTTTT.

This chain connects TRBV6-1 to TRBJ1-2; D might be TRBD1 (6 bases). Germline values: CDR1 MNHNS, CDR2 SASEGT. V shed 9 bases and J shed 10 bases, with 12 bases lying between them. The CDR3 contains 10 residues. CDR3 DNA sequence: TGTGCCAGACCGGACAGCTTCTACACCTTC. Its protein is CARPDSFYTF.

The rearrangement joins TRBV10-2 to TRBJ2-3, with D maybe TRBD1 (6 bases). The germline V gene has CDR1 WSHSY and CDR2 SAAADI. V lost 4 bases, J lost 4 bases, and 15 bases lay in between. The CDR3 runs to 15 residues. DNA for the CDR3: TGCGCCAGCAGTGCTCGACAGGCTTTGGCAGATACGCAGTATTTT. This codes for CASSARQALADTQYF.

This clone came up a few times. The V call is TRBV6-1, the J call TRBJ2-1; the D is unclear. V was trimmed by 3 bases and J by 2 bases, leaving 11 bases between them. The CDR3 runs 15 residues. Germline CDR1 MNHNS, CDR2 SASEGT. The CDR3 protein is CASSDSWAAYNEQFF. The CDR3 region has the DNA TGTGCCAGCAGTGATAGCTGGGCCGCCTACAATGAGCAGTTCTTC.

The chain is built from TRBV18 and TRBJ2-5; the match to TRBD1 covers 7 bases. V lost 2 bases, J lost 1 base, and 13 bases stayed unmatched. There are 18 residues in the CDR3. Germline V gene data show CDR1 as KGHSH and CDR2 as LQKENI. DNA of the CDR3: TGTGCCAGCTCACCATTCACTCGGGACAGCATGATCCAAGAGACCCAGTACTTC. Translated: CASSPFTRDSMIQETQYF.

The chain couples TRBV4-2 to TRBJ2-5; no clear D gene. The ends were cut back, 2 bases at V and 2 bases at J, with 0 bases in the middle. The CDR3 sequence is 11 residues long. The germline CDR1 and CDR2 sequences are LGHNA and YNFKEQ. The CDR3 loop is CASSQQETQYF. In DNA, the CDR3 is TGTGCCAGCAGCCAACAAGAGACCCAGTACTTC.

This clone was observed a few times. The CDR3 coding sequence is TGTGCCAGCAGTTACGGCGGGGTCTACGAGCAGTACTTC. Translated, it gives CASSYGGVYEQYF. The V and J genes are TRBV6-5 and TRBJ2-7, with TRBD2 as a possible D gene (6 bases). The germline V gene encodes CDR1 MNHEY and CDR2 SVGAGI. The CDR3 spans 13 residues. The ends were cut back, 2 bases at V and 3 bases at J, with 8 bases in the middle.

Remarks on this clone: The same CDR3 can be traced to other DNA sequences in this sample. The chain employs TRBV30 and TRBJ1-2, with TRBD1 as a possible D gene (6 bases). V lost 0 bases, J lost 5 bases, and 13 bases lay in between. This CDR3 has 14 amino acids. CDR1 GTSNPN and CDR2 SVGIG come from the germline V gene (reference sequence). The CDR3 region is CAWSVQGQGYGYTF. For the CDR3, the DNA is TGTGCCTGGAGTGTACAGGGCCAAGGGTATGGCTACACCTTC.

In its sample, this clone was seen once. V gene TRBV5-5 combines with J gene TRBJ2-5; D perhaps matches TRBD2 (5 bases). The ends were cut back, 0 bases at V and 4 bases at J, with 13 bases in the middle. Germline V gene data show CDR1 as SGHKS and CDR2 as YYEKEE (reference sequence). The CDR3 totals 15 residues. The CDR3 coding sequence is TGTGCCAGCAGCTTGGCCCCCGCGGACTTAGAGACCCAGTACTTC. Its translation: CASSLAPADLETQYF.

The chain recombines TRBV6-1 with TRBJ2-7; possible D gene TRBD1, 6 bases. The V end was cut by 6 bases, the J end by 1 base, with 16 bases between. Germline values: CDR1 MNHNS, CDR2 SASEGT. The CDR3 has 15 amino acids. As DNA, the CDR3 is TGTGCCAGCAGCAGGGGTACGGACAGTTCCTACGAGCAGTACTTC. It yields the protein CASSRGTDSSYEQYF.

The J gene is TRBJ2-3, the V gene TRBV5-6; 11 bases agree with TRBD1. V lost 4 bases and J lost 2; bases outside the gene matches: 15. Per the germline V gene, CDR1 is SGHDT and CDR2 is YYEEEE. The CDR3 has 19 residues. The CDR3 sequence is CASSRTPGQGVRVTDTQYF. In nucleotides, the CDR3 is TGTGCCAGCAGCAGAACGCCGGGACAGGGGGTGAGGGTCACAGATACGCAGTATTTT.

This chain joins TRBV18 and TRBJ2-1; D may correspond to TRBD1 or TRBD2 (6 bases each). CDR3 length: 17 amino acids. V was pared by 3 bases and J by 0 bases, with 15 bases between. The germline V gene has CDR1 KGHSH and CDR2 LQKENI. The CDR3 loop reads CASSPLPGEASYNEQFF. DNA for the CDR3: TGTGCCAGCTCACCTCTGCCAGGGGAGGCCTCCTACAATGAGCAGTTCTTC.

The rearrangement uses TRBV6-5 and TRBJ1-5; D remains unclear. The CDR3 extends over 14 amino acids. V was cut by 2 bases and J by 2 bases, with 7 bases left in between. Germline CDR1 reads MNHEY; CDR2 reads SVGAGI. This CDR3 reads CASSYGQGNQPQHF. CDR3 bases: TGTGCCAGCAGTTACGGGCAGGGCAATCAGCCCCAGCATTTT.

The rearrangement joins TRBV13 to TRBJ2-7; TRBD2 might be the D (5 bases). The V end lost 3 bases, the J end lost 5 bases, and 14 bases lay between the germline ends. The CDR3 length is 14 residues. Per germline, CDR1 PRHDT and CDR2 FYEKMQ (reference sequence). The CDR3 sequence: CASSFGQRAHEQYF. CDR3 nucleotides: TGTGCCAGCAGCTTCGGGCAGAGGGCACACGAGCAGTACTTC.

The J gene is TRBJ2-2, the V gene TRBV25-1; D is undetermined. The CDR3 is 14 amino acids. V lost 0 bases, J lost 5 bases, and 7 bases lay in between. Germline CDR1 reads MGHDK; CDR2 reads SYGVNS. CDR3 sequence: CASSEYRVTGELFF. CDR3 coding DNA: TGTGCCAGCAGTGAATATAGGGTAACCGGGGAGCTGTTTTTT.

The chain combines TRBV7-9 with TRBJ1-1; 10 positions agree with TRBD1. This CDR3 has 14 residues. Germline CDR1 and CDR2: SEHNR and FQNEAQ (reference sequence). V dropped 7 bases and J dropped 4; count of bases not matched to a gene: 6. In DNA, the CDR3 is TGTGCCAGCACCACGGACAGGGGGGTCACTGAAGCTTTCTTT. This translates into CASTTDRGVTEAFF.

The chain carries TRBV2 and TRBJ2-1, with unresolved D. The length of the CDR3 is 11 residues. The V end was cut by 6 bases, the J end by 5 bases, with 5 bases between. From germline, CDR1 is SNHLY and CDR2 FYNNEI. CDR3 region: CASSDNNEQFF. CDR3 in DNA: TGTGCCAGCAGCGACAACAATGAGCAGTTCTTC.

This chain connects TRBV27 to TRBJ1-2; D possibly corresponds to TRBD1 (6 bases). This CDR3 has 13 residues. CDR1 and CDR2 from the germline V gene are MNHEY and SMNVEV (reference sequence). Trimming shortened V by 5 bases and J by 7 bases, and 14 bases separated the two germline ends. The CDR3 reads CASSAQGLGGYTF. The CDR3 DNA is TGTGCCAGCAGTGCACAGGGTTTGGGTGGCTACACCTTC.

J is TRBJ2-5 and V is TRBV27, with 7 nucleotides matching TRBD2. The junction had 8 bases not matched to a gene; V was cut back by 6 bases and J by 4 bases. CDR1 and CDR2 from the germline V gene are MNHEY and SMNVEV (reference sequence). The CDR3 loop spans 14 amino acids. The CDR3: CASSPPGGGETQYF. CDR3 bases: TGTGCCAGCAGCCCCCCGGGGGGAGGAGAGACCCAGTACTTC.

The rearrangement uses TRBV6-1 and TRBJ1-1; TRBD1 might be the D (5 bases). Germline V lookup: CDR1 MNHNS, CDR2 SASEGT. CDR3 size: 15 residues. Trimming cost V 7 bases and J 3 bases, with 18 bases left between them. This chain's CDR3 is CASIRMGGVDTEAFF. Here the CDR3 DNA reads TGTGCCAGCATCAGAATGGGGGGGGTAGACACTGAAGCTTTCTTT.

V is TRBV6-1 and J is TRBJ1-6; 9 nucleotides agree with TRBD1. Germline assignment: CDR1 MNHNS and CDR2 SASEGT. The CDR3 runs 14 residues. J gave up 10 bases and V 7 bases, and 8 bases lay outside the gene matches. The CDR3 bases are TGTGCCAGCAAGGGGACAGGGTATGGGTCACCCCTCCACTTT. It translates to CASKGTGYGSPLHF.

This clone appeared a single time. V gene TRBV19 combines with J gene TRBJ2-5, with a possible D match to TRBD2 (5 bases). V gave up 2 bases and J gave up 4 bases, with 14 bases separating them. The CDR3 totals 15 residues. Germline CDR1 reads LNHDA; CDR2 reads SQIVND (reference sequence). DNA of the CDR3: TGTGCCAGTAGTATACGTCGGGGATCGCGAGAGACCCAGTACTTC. Translation: CASSIRRGSRETQYF.

The J gene is TRBJ1-2, the V gene TRBV5-6; no definite D call. V lost 0 bases to trimming and J lost 5 bases, with 11 bases between them. The CDR3 contains 14 residues. CDR1 is SGHDT, CDR2 YYEEEE, per germline. The CDR3 bases are TGTGCCAGCAGCTTGGGACACGCAGTATATGGCTACACCTTC. Amino acids: CASSLGHAVYGYTF.

V is TRBV29-1 and J is TRBJ1-4, with D uncertain. Germline CDR1 reads SQVTM; CDR2 reads ANQGSEA. With 3 bases removed from V and 13 bases from J, the gap between germline ends came to 18 bases. This CDR3 has 13 amino acids. The CDR3 coding sequence is TGCAGCGTTGACTCCCCTCCCCCGGGAATACTGTTTTTT. It specifies CSVDSPPPGILFF.

The chain carries TRBV28 and TRBJ2-1; 12 positions agree with TRBD1. The trim removed 6 bases at V and 15 bases at J, leaving 9 bases unmatched. The germline gives CDR1 MDHEN, CDR2 SYDVKM. This CDR3 has 13 amino acids. The CDR3 DNA reads as TGTGCCAGCAGAACGACCGGGACAGGGGGCTTGTTCTTC. Protein: CASRTTGTGGLFF.

The chain recombines TRBV11-3 with TRBJ1-2, with 7 bases aligning to TRBD1. The CDR3 consists of 15 residues. Unmatched junction bases numbered 13, after V lost 5 bases and J lost 7 bases. Germline assignment: CDR1 SGHNT and CDR2 YENEEA. The CDR3 is CASSPLRQGISGYTF. CDR3 DNA: TGTGCCAGCAGCCCCCTACGACAGGGAATAAGTGGCTACACCTTC.